The rows below give T cell receptor beta chains drawn from one sample of a study of cytomegalovirus exposure and HLA in healthy donors. Libraries were prepared by immunoSEQ multiplex PCR; TCRdb keeps only in-frame clonotypes and omits some of them. The sample shows under 200,000 clones, around 85% of them seen only once. Material: PBMCs. These receptors all stem from a woman in her 30s in good health and CMV-seronegative. The CDR3 runs from the conserved cysteine through the conserved F or W. The order of the fields is V gene, D gene, clone size, J gene, CDR3 protein, CDR3 DNA. A D gene is named only where the DNA matches it firmly. Clone size is stated in some rows and not others, as once, few, many or a class when expanded.

V gene: TRBV2; D gene: TRBD1; clone size: few; J gene: TRBJ2-1; CDR3 protein: CASSPTRGRIANEQFF; CDR3 DNA: TGTGCCAGCAGTCCGACCAGGGGGCGCATTGCCAATGAGCAGTTCTTC
V gene: TRBV13; D gene: -; clone size: -; J gene: TRBJ1-1; CDR3 protein: CASSFRRRNTEAFF; CDR3 DNA: TGTGCCAGCAGCTTTAGACGGAGGAACACTGAAGCTTTCTTT
V gene: TRBV6-1; D gene: TRBD2; clone size: -; J gene: TRBJ2-3; CDR3 protein: CASSPLAGGTDTQYF; CDR3 DNA: TGTGCCAGCAGCCCCCTAGCGGGGGGCACAGATACGCAGTATTTT
V gene: TRBV6-4; D gene: -; clone size: -; J gene: TRBJ2-3; CDR3 protein: CASSDGRSTDTQYF; CDR3 DNA: TGTGCCAGCAGTGACGGCAGGAGCACAGATACGCAGTATTTT
V gene: TRBV11-2; D gene: TRBD1; clone size: -; J gene: TRBJ2-2; CDR3 protein: CASTSGGGVTDTGELFF; CDR3 DNA: TGTGCCAGCACCTCAGGGGGCGGGGTAACGGACACCGGGGAGCTGTTTTTT
V gene: TRBV7-2; D gene: -; clone size: -; J gene: TRBJ1-1; CDR3 protein: CASSPYTEAFF; CDR3 DNA: TGTGCCAGCAGCCCGTACACTGAAGCTTTCTTT
V gene: TRBV7-9; D gene: TRBD2; clone size: -; J gene: TRBJ2-3; CDR3 protein: CASYSGGSALGAQYF; CDR3 DNA: TGTGCCAGCTACTCCGGGGGGTCCGCCTTGGGTGCGCAGTATTTT
V gene: TRBV6-5; D gene: TRBD1; clone size: -; J gene: TRBJ1-4; CDR3 protein: CASSYLRGLGNEKLFF; CDR3 DNA: TGTGCCAGCAGTTACCTTAGGGGGCTCGGTAATGAAAAACTGTTTTTT
V gene: TRBV29-1; D gene: TRBD2; clone size: -; J gene: TRBJ2-7; CDR3 protein: CSVDRVSGGYEQYF; CDR3 DNA: TGCAGCGTTGATAGGGTCAGCGGGGGGTACGAGCAGTACTTC
V gene: TRBV7-3; D gene: TRBD2; clone size: -; J gene: TRBJ2-1; CDR3 protein: CASSLTSGYNEQFF; CDR3 DNA: TGTGCCAGCAGCTTGACTAGCGGGTACAATGAGCAGTTCTTC
V gene: TRBV13; D gene: TRBD2; clone size: -; J gene: TRBJ2-5; CDR3 protein: CASSPGLAGRETQYF; CDR3 DNA: TGTGCCAGCAGTCCCGGACTAGCGGGAAGAGAGACCCAGTACTTC
V gene: TRBV28; D gene: -; clone size: -; J gene: TRBJ1-5; CDR3 protein: CASSGDRIQPQHF; CDR3 DNA: TGTGCCAGCAGTGGAGACAGGATCCAGCCCCAGCATTTT
V gene: TRBV2; D gene: -; clone size: once; J gene: TRBJ2-2; CDR3 protein: CASSEVPAGNTGELFF; CDR3 DNA: TGTGCCAGCAGTGAGGTACCAGCGGGGAACACCGGGGAGCTGTTTTTT
V gene: TRBV27; D gene: TRBD1; clone size: -; J gene: TRBJ2-1; CDR3 protein: CASSFGTGSDNEQFF; CDR3 DNA: TGTGCCAGCAGTTTCGGGACAGGTTCAGACAATGAGCAGTTCTTC
V gene: TRBV7-2; D gene: -; clone size: -; J gene: TRBJ1-4; CDR3 protein: CASRYDSTSNEKLFF; CDR3 DNA: TGTGCCAGCAGATATGACAGCACTTCTAATGAAAAACTATTTTTT
V gene: TRBV19; D gene: -; clone size: -; J gene: TRBJ2-5; CDR3 protein: CASSIGPGAPRYF; CDR3 DNA: TGTGCCAGTAGTATTGGGCCTGGGGCGCCACGGTACTTC
V gene: TRBV13; D gene: -; clone size: -; J gene: TRBJ2-3; CDR3 protein: CASSSRIRDFHTDTQYF; CDR3 DNA: TGTGCCAGCAGCTCCCGCATAAGGGACTTCCACACAGATACGCAGTATTTT
V gene: TRBV25-1; D gene: -; clone size: -; J gene: TRBJ1-2; CDR3 protein: CASSGLTGGGFGYGYTF; CDR3 DNA: TGTGCCAGCAGTGGCTTGACCGGGGGGGGCTTTGGCTATGGCTACACCTTC
V gene: TRBV19; D gene: TRBD2; clone size: -; J gene: TRBJ2-5; CDR3 protein: CASSILSSGGRETQYF; CDR3 DNA: TGTGCCAGTAGTATTCTCTCTAGCGGGGGGAGGGAGACCCAGTACTTC
V gene: TRBV11-1; D gene: TRBD1; clone size: -; J gene: TRBJ2-5; CDR3 protein: CASSYWTGGQYQETQYF; CDR3 DNA: TGTGCCAGCAGCTATTGGACAGGGGGCCAGTACCAAGAGACCCAGTACTTC
V gene: TRBV14; D gene: -; clone size: -; J gene: TRBJ1-5; CDR3 protein: CASSQGRNQPQHF; CDR3 DNA: TGTGCCAGCAGCCAGGGGCGGAATCAGCCCCAGCATTTT
V gene: TRBV2; D gene: -; clone size: -; J gene: TRBJ1-6; CDR3 protein: CASSEYRGSNSPLHF; CDR3 DNA: TGTGCCAGCAGTGAATATAGGGGTTCCAATTCACCCCTCCACTTT
V gene: TRBV27; D gene: TRBD2; clone size: -; J gene: TRBJ2-1; CDR3 protein: CASSPGTSGYNEQFF; CDR3 DNA: TGTGCCAGCAGTCCCGGGACTAGCGGTTACAATGAGCAGTTCTTC
V gene: TRBV5-1; D gene: TRBD1; clone size: -; J gene: TRBJ1-4; CDR3 protein: CASRPGQGGREKLFF; CDR3 DNA: TGCGCCAGCAGACCTGGACAGGGAGGGAGGGAAAAACTGTTTTTT
V gene: TRBV6-5; D gene: -; clone size: once; J gene: TRBJ1-5; CDR3 protein: CASRPPGSRNQPQHF; CDR3 DNA: TGTGCCAGCAGACCCCCGGGGAGTCGCAATCAGCCCCAGCATTTT
V gene: TRBV7-2; D gene: TRBD1; clone size: -; J gene: TRBJ2-7; CDR3 protein: CASSLWPGGSYEQYF; CDR3 DNA: TGTGCCAGCAGCTTATGGCCAGGGGGCTCCTACGAGCAGTACTTC
V gene: TRBV30; D gene: TRBD2; clone size: -; J gene: TRBJ2-5; CDR3 protein: CAWSGGRGETQYF; CDR3 DNA: TGTGCCTGGAGTGGCGGGAGGGGGGAGACCCAGTACTTC
V gene: TRBV6-6; D gene: TRBD1; clone size: -; J gene: TRBJ2-2; CDR3 protein: CASSRRTGDTGELFF; CDR3 DNA: TGTGCCAGCAGCCGACGGACAGGGGACACCGGGGAGCTGTTTTTT
V gene: TRBV28; D gene: -; clone size: -; J gene: TRBJ2-7; CDR3 protein: CASTLRGSDEQYF; CDR3 DNA: TGTGCCAGCACCCTAAGAGGAAGTGACGAGCAGTACTTC
V gene: TRBV4-1; D gene: -; clone size: -; J gene: TRBJ2-7; CDR3 protein: CASSAAPTLLEQYF; CDR3 DNA: TGCGCCAGCAGCGCGGCCCCTACCCTCCTCGAGCAGTACTTC
V gene: TRBV7-6; D gene: TRBD2; clone size: -; J gene: TRBJ2-3; CDR3 protein: CASSLGYGGGDTQYF; CDR3 DNA: TGTGCCAGCAGCTTAGGTTATGGCGGGGGTGATACGCAGTATTTT
V gene: TRBV19; D gene: TRBD2; clone size: -; J gene: TRBJ2-7; CDR3 protein: CASRTSGSSYEQYF; CDR3 DNA: TGTGCCAGTCGGACTAGCGGGAGTTCCTACGAGCAGTACTTC
V gene: TRBV9; D gene: TRBD2; clone size: -; J gene: TRBJ2-7; CDR3 protein: CASSVGMRTGGLSYEQYF; CDR3 DNA: TGTGCCAGCAGCGTAGGAATGAGGACGGGGGGGCTCTCCTACGAGCAGTACTTC
V gene: TRBV10-3; D gene: -; clone size: -; J gene: TRBJ2-5; CDR3 protein: CAIRSGSVVGQETQYF; CDR3 DNA: TGTGCCATCAGGAGCGGGTCGGTAGTGGGGCAAGAGACCCAGTACTTC
V gene: TRBV5-4; D gene: TRBD2; clone size: -; J gene: TRBJ2-1; CDR3 protein: CASSDGTSGRARRNEQFF; CDR3 DNA: TGTGCCAGCAGCGACGGGACTAGCGGGAGGGCTAGGAGGAATGAGCAGTTCTTC
V gene: TRBV19; D gene: -; clone size: -; J gene: TRBJ1-4; CDR3 protein: CASSIDLVGTPTNEKLFF; CDR3 DNA: TGTGCCAGTAGTATTGATTTGGTCGGGACACCAACTAATGAAAAACTGTTTTTT
V gene: TRBV5-1; D gene: -; clone size: -; J gene: TRBJ2-7; CDR3 protein: CASRSDGSLYEQYF; CDR3 DNA: TGCGCCAGCAGGAGTGACGGGAGCTTATACGAGCAGTACTTC
V gene: TRBV4-2; D gene: TRBD1; clone size: -; J gene: TRBJ2-7; CDR3 protein: CASSLDSLTGSSYEQYF; CDR3 DNA: TGTGCCAGCAGCCTAGATTCCTTGACAGGGAGCTCCTACGAGCAGTACTTC
V gene: TRBV6-1; D gene: TRBD2; clone size: -; J gene: TRBJ2-3; CDR3 protein: CASSARTSGGWDTQYF; CDR3 DNA: TGTGCCAGCAGTGCTCGGACTAGCGGGGGATGGGATACGCAGTATTTT
V gene: TRBV30; D gene: -; clone size: -; J gene: TRBJ1-1; CDR3 protein: CAWFDRKVTEAFF; CDR3 DNA: TGTGCCTGGTTCGACAGGAAGGTGACTGAAGCTTTCTTT
V gene: TRBV11-2; D gene: TRBD2; clone size: -; J gene: TRBJ2-3; CDR3 protein: CASSRGLDTDTQYF; CDR3 DNA: TGTGCCAGCAGCCGCGGACTAGACACAGATACGCAGTATTTT
V gene: TRBV2; D gene: -; clone size: -; J gene: TRBJ2-6; CDR3 protein: CASSYGGGANVLTF; CDR3 DNA: TGTGCCAGCAGTTACGGTGGTGGGGCCAACGTCCTGACTTTC
V gene: TRBV5-1; D gene: TRBD2; clone size: once; J gene: TRBJ2-7; CDR3 protein: CASSPPGGREQYF; CDR3 DNA: TGCGCCAGCAGCCCCCCGGGGGGGCGCGAGCAGTACTTC
V gene: TRBV9; D gene: -; clone size: -; J gene: TRBJ1-5; CDR3 protein: CASSGGSGGNQPQHF; CDR3 DNA: TGTGCCAGCAGTGGAGGGAGTGGTGGCAATCAGCCCCAGCATTTT
V gene: TRBV4-3; D gene: TRBD1; clone size: -; J gene: TRBJ1-6; CDR3 protein: CASSQEGQGLSPLHF; CDR3 DNA: TGCGCCAGCAGCCAAGAAGGACAGGGGTTATCACCCCTCCACTTT
V gene: TRBV6-4; D gene: TRBD2; clone size: -; J gene: TRBJ2-1; CDR3 protein: CASSASSGISHEQFF; CDR3 DNA: TGTGCCAGCAGTGCGAGTAGCGGGATTTCGCATGAGCAGTTCTTC
V gene: TRBV27; D gene: TRBD2; clone size: -; J gene: TRBJ2-1; CDR3 protein: CASSLSFEWTSGRLEQFF; CDR3 DNA: TGTGCCAGCAGTTTATCGTTTGAATGGACTAGCGGGAGGTTGGAGCAGTTCTTC
V gene: TRBV27; D gene: -; clone size: once; J gene: TRBJ2-7; CDR3 protein: CASSLRQPSSYEQYF; CDR3 DNA: TGTGCCAGCAGTTTAAGACAGCCGAGCTCCTACGAGCAGTACTTC
V gene: TRBV6-1; D gene: -; clone size: -; J gene: TRBJ1-2; CDR3 protein: CASSEGRWTDYGYTF; CDR3 DNA: TGTGCCAGCAGTGAAGGGAGGTGGACAGACTATGGCTACACCTTC
V gene: TRBV11-3; D gene: -; clone size: -; J gene: TRBJ2-1; CDR3 protein: CASSLGLRSEQFF; CDR3 DNA: TGTGCCAGCAGCTTAGGGCTCCGGAGTGAGCAGTTCTTC
V gene: TRBV10-2; D gene: TRBD1; clone size: -; J gene: TRBJ2-7; CDR3 protein: CASKTRQGLSEQYF; CDR3 DNA: TGCGCCAGCAAAACTCGACAGGGTCTCTCCGAGCAGTACTTC
V gene: TRBV7-9; D gene: -; clone size: -; J gene: TRBJ2-7; CDR3 protein: CASTGESHQAEQYF; CDR3 DNA: TGTGCCAGCACTGGGGAGTCTCATCAGGCCGAGCAGTACTTC